This paragraph reports one T cell receptor beta chain. Its antigen has not been determined. Base qualities are not provided; no much larger clone lies one nucleotide away. The library was produced with the immunoSEQ multiplex PCR assay. The table comes from immuneACCESS by way of TCRdb, which keeps in-frame sequences with V and J called. Part of the clones is missing from these tables; in studies checked, under half for an unresolved V gene and the rest for unknown reasons. The sample contains fewer than 15,000 clones, roughly 70% of them found a single time. Of the sample, around 21% is held by the ten largest clones. This record belongs to a study of T cells after somatic rescue of genetic block (dated by TCRdb to about 2020). Describing the broader study: The study assessed how robust, over the long term, a T-cell system was when the system had developed through somatic rescue of a genetic block in T-cell development.

CDR1 and CDR2 (LGHNA, YNFKEQ) derive from the germline V gene. Taken from cysteine to phenylalanine, the CDR3 has 14 residues. The entry retains the CDR3 DNA only, 42 bases that are in frame from base 1. The trim is 3 bases for V and 2 bases for J, with a gap of 11 bases between the germline ends. The source is a boy younger than 18. Sequenced material: peripheral blood mononuclear cells (PBMCs). The chain is assembled from TRBV4-2 and TRBJ2-7; the D segment cannot be called with confidence. The CDR3 here reads CASSHELTTYEQYF. The DNA reads TGTGCCAGCAGCCACGAGCTTACAACCTACGAGCAGTACTTC.